The sequence of this T cell receptor beta chain was determined in a study of T cells in Graves' hyperthyroidism and ophthalmopathy. As for the study in general: Peripheral blood samples were taken at initial diagnosis, prior to any treatment. Overall study results and limits: Most clonotypes that expanded in the thyroid above 0.001 also showed up in blood.

To note about this clonotype: As yet, its antigen is unknown.

RNA transcripts were the template for amplifying TCR beta CDR3 regions. Primed by the HTBI set, a first-round RT-PCR was run on the TCR CDR3. TCRdb processed the multiplex PCR reads anew with MiXCR; each CDR3 protein has one entry. The repertoire holds approximately 690,000 distinct CDR3 sequences, roughly 20% seen once, with about 35% in the top ten. Ophthalmopathy in the patients scored at least 3 on Clinical Activity Score and at least 4 on NOSPECS grade, lasting under 3 months. Germline trimming cut 2 bases from V and 4 bases from J; bases unmatched to any gene: 3. CDR1 and CDR2 from the germline V gene are GTSNPN and SVGIG (reference sequence). The length of the CDR3 is 15 residues.

The sample was blood. The clonotype originates from a man aged 25 to 40 with Graves' ophthalmopathy. The V and J genes are TRBV30 and TRBJ2-1, with TRBD2 matching over 12 bases. The CDR3, as DNA: TGTGCCTGGAGTTCCCTAGCGGGAGGGTACAATGAGCAGTTCTTC. The encoded protein is CAWSSLAGGYNEQFF.